This T cell receptor beta chain appears in the sequencing data of a study of T cells in Graves' hyperthyroidism and ophthalmopathy. Investigators excluded patients with uncontrolled infection, other autoimmune disease, pregnancy or lactation. V was pared by 1 base and J by 1 base, with 1 base of the junction left unmatched. CDR3 length: 15 residues. The germline CDR1 and CDR2 sequences are MNHEY and SVGEGT. This clonotype was recorded at least ten times. Amplification of TCR beta CDR3 regions used RNA as the template. First-round RT-PCR with HTBI primers amplified the TCR CDR3 region. TCRdb re-derived calls from the multiplex PCR reads in MiXCR, one entry per CDR3 protein. The sample records 400,000 to 450,000 distinct CDR3 sequences, about 15% being singletons.

The sequenced sample was blood. This chain joins TRBV6-2 or TRBV6-3 and TRBJ2-1; 7 bases fit TRBD2. The clonotype comes from a man aged 18 to 35 with Graves' ophthalmopathy. The CDR3 sequence is CASSYWGGSYNEQFF. The CDR3 DNA reads TGTGCCAGCAGTTACTGGGGAGGGTCCTACAATGAGCAGTTCTTC.